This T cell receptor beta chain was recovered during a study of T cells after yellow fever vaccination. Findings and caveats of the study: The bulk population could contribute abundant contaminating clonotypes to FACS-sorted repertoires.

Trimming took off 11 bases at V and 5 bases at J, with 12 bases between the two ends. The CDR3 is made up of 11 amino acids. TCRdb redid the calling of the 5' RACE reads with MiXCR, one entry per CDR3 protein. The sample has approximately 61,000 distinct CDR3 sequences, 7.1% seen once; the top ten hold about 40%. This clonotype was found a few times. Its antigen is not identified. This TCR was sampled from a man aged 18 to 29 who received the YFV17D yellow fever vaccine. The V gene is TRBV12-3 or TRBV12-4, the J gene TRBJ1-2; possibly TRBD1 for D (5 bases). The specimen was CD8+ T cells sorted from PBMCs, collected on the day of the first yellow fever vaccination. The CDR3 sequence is CACAGGYGYTF. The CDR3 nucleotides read TGTGCCTGCGCGGGGGGGTATGGCTACACCTTC.